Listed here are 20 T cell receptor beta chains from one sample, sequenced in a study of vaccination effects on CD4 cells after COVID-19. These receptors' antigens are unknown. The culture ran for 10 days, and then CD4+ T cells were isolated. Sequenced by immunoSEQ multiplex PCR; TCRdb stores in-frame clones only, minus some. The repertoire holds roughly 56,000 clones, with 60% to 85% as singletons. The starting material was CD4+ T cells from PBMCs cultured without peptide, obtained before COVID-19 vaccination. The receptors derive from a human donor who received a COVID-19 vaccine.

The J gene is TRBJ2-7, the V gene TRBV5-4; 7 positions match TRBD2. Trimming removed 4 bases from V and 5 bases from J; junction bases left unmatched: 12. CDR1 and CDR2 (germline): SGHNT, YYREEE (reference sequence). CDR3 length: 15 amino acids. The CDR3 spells CASSPDRGGRDEQYV. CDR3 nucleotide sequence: TGTGCCAGCAGCCCCGATCGTGGGGGGAGGGACGAGCAGTACGTC.

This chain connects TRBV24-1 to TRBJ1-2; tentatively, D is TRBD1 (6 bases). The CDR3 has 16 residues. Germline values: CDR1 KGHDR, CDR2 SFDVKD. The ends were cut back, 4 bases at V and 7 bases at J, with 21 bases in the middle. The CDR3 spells CATSEDRGASPLGYTF. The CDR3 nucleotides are TGTGCCACCAGTGAGGATAGGGGGGCATCTCCACTTGGCTACACCTTC.

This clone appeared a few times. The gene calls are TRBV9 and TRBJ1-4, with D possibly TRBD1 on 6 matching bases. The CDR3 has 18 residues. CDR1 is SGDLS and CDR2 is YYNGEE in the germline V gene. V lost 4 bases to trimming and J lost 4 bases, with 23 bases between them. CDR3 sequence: CASSPRDSYRDYNEKLFF. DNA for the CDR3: TGTGCCAGCAGCCCCCGAGACTCCTACAGGGACTATAATGAAAAACTGTTTTTT.

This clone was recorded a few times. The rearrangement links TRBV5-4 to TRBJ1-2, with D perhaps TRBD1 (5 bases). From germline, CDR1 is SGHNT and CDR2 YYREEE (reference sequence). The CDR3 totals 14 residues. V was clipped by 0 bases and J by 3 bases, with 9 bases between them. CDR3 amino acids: CASSLAGIHYGYTF. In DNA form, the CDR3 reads TGTGCCAGCAGCTTGGCAGGGATCCACTATGGCTACACCTTC.

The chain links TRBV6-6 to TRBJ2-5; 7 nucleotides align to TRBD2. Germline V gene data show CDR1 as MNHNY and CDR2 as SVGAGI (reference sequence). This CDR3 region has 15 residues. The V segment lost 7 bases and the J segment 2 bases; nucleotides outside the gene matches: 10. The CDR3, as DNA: TGTGCCAGCACTGGGACTATGCACCCTCAAGAGACCCAGTACTTC. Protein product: CASTGTMHPQETQYF.

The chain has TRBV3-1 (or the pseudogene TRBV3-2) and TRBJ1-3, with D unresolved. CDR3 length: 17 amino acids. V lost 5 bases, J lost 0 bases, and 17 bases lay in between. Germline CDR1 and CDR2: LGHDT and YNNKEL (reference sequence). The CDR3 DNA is TGTGCCAGCAGCGCTTTTGGGAATTTCGACTCTGGAAACACCATATATTTT. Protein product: CASSAFGNFDSGNTIYF.

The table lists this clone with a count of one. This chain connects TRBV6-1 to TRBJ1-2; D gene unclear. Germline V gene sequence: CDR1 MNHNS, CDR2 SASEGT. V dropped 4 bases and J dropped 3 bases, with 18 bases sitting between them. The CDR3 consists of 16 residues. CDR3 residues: CASSALGVMEDYGYTF. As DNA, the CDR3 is TGTGCCAGCAGTGCTCTCGGGGTCATGGAGGACTATGGCTACACCTTC.

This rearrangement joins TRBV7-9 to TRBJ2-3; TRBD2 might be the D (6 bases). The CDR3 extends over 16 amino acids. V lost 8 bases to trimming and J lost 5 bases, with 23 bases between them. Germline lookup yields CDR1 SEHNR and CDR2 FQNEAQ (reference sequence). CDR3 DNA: TGTGCCAGCGTCCCAGCGGGTGGCTCACCGGGAGATACGCAGTATTTT. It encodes CASVPAGGSPGDTQYF.

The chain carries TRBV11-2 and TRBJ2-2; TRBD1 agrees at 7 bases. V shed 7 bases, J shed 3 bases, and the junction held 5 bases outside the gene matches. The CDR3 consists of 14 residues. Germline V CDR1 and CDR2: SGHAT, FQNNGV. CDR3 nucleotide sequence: TGTGCCAGCACCCCTGACAGGGACACCGGGGAGCTGTTTTTT. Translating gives CASTPDRDTGELFF.

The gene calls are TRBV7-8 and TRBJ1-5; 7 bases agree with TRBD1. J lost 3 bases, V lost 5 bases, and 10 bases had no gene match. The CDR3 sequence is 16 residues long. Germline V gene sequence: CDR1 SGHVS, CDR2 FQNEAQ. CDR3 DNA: TGTGCCAGCAGCCCGGGGATACAGGGGAACAATCAGCCCCAGCATTTT. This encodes CASSPGIQGNNQPQHF.

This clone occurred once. CDR3 in DNA: TGTGCCAGCAGCTTCCGACCGGGACAGGGATCCTACGAGCAGTACGTC. Its translation: CASSFRPGQGSYEQYV. V and J are TRBV7-8 and TRBJ2-7; 9 nucleotides agree with TRBD1. The V gene end was trimmed by 3 bases and the J gene end by 1 base; junction bases not matched to a gene: 7. The length of the CDR3 is 16 residues. Germline V gene lookup returns CDR1 SGHVS and CDR2 FQNEAQ.

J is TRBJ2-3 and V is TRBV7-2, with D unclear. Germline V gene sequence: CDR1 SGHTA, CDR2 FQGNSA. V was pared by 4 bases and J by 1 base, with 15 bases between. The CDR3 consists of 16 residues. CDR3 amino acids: CASSSRGVSRTDTQYF. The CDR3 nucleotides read TGTGCCAGCAGCTCACGTGGGGTTTCACGCACAGATACGCAGTATTTT. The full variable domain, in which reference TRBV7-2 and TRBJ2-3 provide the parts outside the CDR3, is GAGVSQSPSNKVTEKGKDVELRCDPISGHTALYWYRQSLGQGLEFLIYFQGNSAPDKSGLPSDRFSAERTGGSVSTLTIQRTQQEDSAVYLCASSSRGVSRTDTQYFGPGTRLTVL.

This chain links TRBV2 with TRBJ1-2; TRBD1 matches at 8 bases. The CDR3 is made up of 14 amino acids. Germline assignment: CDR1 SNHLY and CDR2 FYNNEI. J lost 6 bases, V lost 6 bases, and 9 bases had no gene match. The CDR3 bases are TGTGCCAGCAGGGAAACAGGGGGTAGAAATGGCTACACCTTC. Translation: CASRETGGRNGYTF.

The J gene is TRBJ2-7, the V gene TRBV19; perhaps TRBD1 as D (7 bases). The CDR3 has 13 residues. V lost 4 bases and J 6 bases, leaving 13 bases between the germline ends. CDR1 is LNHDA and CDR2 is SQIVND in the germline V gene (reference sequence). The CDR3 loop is CASSKNRGGEQYV. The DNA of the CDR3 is TGTGCCAGTAGTAAAAACAGGGGAGGCGAGCAGTACGTC.

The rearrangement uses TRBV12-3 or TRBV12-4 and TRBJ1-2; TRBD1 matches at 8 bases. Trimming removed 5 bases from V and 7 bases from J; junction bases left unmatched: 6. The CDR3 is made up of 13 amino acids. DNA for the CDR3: TGTGCCAGCAGTCAGCAGGGGGCCGGTGGCTACACCTTC. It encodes CASSQQGAGGYTF.

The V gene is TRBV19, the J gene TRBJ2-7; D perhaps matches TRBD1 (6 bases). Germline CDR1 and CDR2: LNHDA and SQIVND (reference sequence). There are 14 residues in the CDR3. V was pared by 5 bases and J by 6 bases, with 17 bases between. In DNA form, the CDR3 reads TGTGCCAGTAGTCCTTCAGGGGCCGCCCCCGAGCAGTACGTC. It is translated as CASSPSGAAPEQYV.

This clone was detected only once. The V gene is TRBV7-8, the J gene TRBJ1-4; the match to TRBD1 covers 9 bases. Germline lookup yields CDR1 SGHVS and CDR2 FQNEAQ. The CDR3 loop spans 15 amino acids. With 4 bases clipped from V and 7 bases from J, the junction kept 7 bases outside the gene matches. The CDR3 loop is CASSSIPGQGEKLFF. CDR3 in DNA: TGTGCCAGCAGCTCCATCCCGGGACAGGGTGAAAAACTGTTTTTT.

In nucleotides, the CDR3 is TGTGCCAGCAGCTCACTAGCGGGGGACAATGAGCAGTTCTTC. It translates to CASSSLAGDNEQFF. The V call is TRBV3-1 (or the pseudogene TRBV3-2), the J call TRBJ2-1, with TRBD2 identical over 11 bases. Trimming at V came to 5 bases and at J to 5 bases, leaving 2 bases not matched to a gene. There are 14 residues in the CDR3. Germline-derived CDR1 and CDR2 are LGHDT and YNNKEL (reference sequence).

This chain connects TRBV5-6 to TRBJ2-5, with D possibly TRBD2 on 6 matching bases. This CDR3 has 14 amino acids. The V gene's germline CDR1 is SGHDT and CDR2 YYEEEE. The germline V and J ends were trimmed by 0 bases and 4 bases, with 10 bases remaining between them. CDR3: CASSLGWGVETQYF. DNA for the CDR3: TGTGCCAGCAGCTTGGGATGGGGGGTAGAGACCCAGTACTTC.

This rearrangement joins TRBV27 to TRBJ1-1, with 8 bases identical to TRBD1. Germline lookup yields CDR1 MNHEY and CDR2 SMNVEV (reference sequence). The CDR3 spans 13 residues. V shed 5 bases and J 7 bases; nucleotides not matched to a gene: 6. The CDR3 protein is CASSLYRGGEAFF. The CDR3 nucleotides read TGTGCCAGCAGTCTTTACAGGGGGGGTGAAGCTTTCTTT.